This T cell receptor (beta chain) was documented in a study of T cells in Graves' hyperthyroidism and ophthalmopathy. Amplified TCR beta CDR3 regions came from RNA transcripts. HTBI primers drove first-round RT-PCR of the TCR CDR3. One entry per CDR3 protein, called by TCRdb with MiXCR from the multiplex PCR reads. This sample yields about half a million distinct CDR3 sequences, of which approximately 20% are seen a single time; roughly 50% belongs to the top ten. Under 3 months was the duration of disease in ophthalmopathy patients, who also had a Clinical Activity Score of at least 3 and a NOSPECS grade of at least 4. Lactation, pregnancy, other autoimmune disease or uncontrolled infection excluded patients. This clonotype has ten or more counts. CDR1 is GTSNPN, CDR2 SVGIG, per germline (reference sequence). The CDR3 covers 12 residues. Trimming removed 2 bases at V and 9 bases at J, with 11 bases between.

The sample comprised blood. The TCR originated in a man aged 40-49 years with Graves' ophthalmopathy. The chain uses TRBV30 and TRBJ2-1, with D perhaps TRBD2 (7 bases). In nucleotides, the CDR3 is TGTGCCTGGAGTCGGGGGGCCCCTGAGCAGTTCTTC. This gives the protein CAWSRGAPEQFF.